This entry describes one T cell receptor beta chain. Measured with immunoSEQ multiplex PCR; TCRdb has only the in-frame clones, and not every one. The sample carries hundreds of thousands of clones, roughly 90% recorded once. This specimen belongs to a study of blood T cell repertoires in COVID-19. In the study overall: The study drew acute and convalescent COVID-19 samples from the United States, Italy and Spain. The analysed material was cDNA or gDNA that came from T cells, B-cell-depleted T cells, or PBMCs.

V lost 4 bases and J 8 bases, leaving 6 bases between the germline ends. The CDR3 has 11 amino acids. Germline CDR1 reads SGHAT; CDR2 reads FQNNGV. Participants were placed into cohorts based on the clinical history they reported. The TCR was taken from a woman aged 40 to 50 with acute COVID-19. The chain uses TRBV11-2 and TRBJ2-1, with D perhaps TRBD1 (6 bases). The sample consisted of PBMCs or T cells enriched from blood (not recorded which). CDR3 sequence: CASSSGDEQFF. The DNA of the CDR3 is TGTGCCAGCAGCTCAGGGGATGAGCAGTTCTTC. The full variable domain, its missing parts supplied by reference TRBV11-2 and TRBJ2-1, is EAGVAQSPRYKIIEKRQSVAFWCNPISGHATLYWYQQILGQGPKLLIQFQNNGVVDDSQLPKDRFSAERLKGVDSTLKIQPAKLEDSAVYLCASSSGDEQFFGPGTRLTVL.